Listed below are T cell receptor beta chains from one sample, sequenced in a study of cytomegalovirus exposure and HLA in healthy donors. The assay was immunoSEQ multiplex PCR, and TCRdb's table has in-frame clones only and misses some. The sample has 200,000 to 250,000 clones. The sequencing sample was made of PBMCs. The receptors were sampled from a girl under 10 years old in good health and CMV-seropositive. Both conserved end residues are part of each CDR3. The order of the fields is V gene, D gene, J gene, CDR3 DNA, CDR3 protein. The D gene is left open where the match is weak.

>TRBV27|TRBD2|TRBJ2-1
TGTGCCAGCAGTTTAGGTGGGACTAGCGGGTACAATGAGCAGTTCTTC
CASSLGGTSGYNEQFF
>TRBV29-1|TRBD1|TRBJ2-7
TGCAGCGTTGAAGTACAGGGGAAGGCCTACGAGCAGTACTTC
CSVEVQGKAYEQYF
>TRBV4-1|TRBD2|TRBJ2-5
TGCGCCAGCAGCCATGGACTAGCGGGCCTGGAGAGTATTGAGAACTTC
CASSHGLAGLESIENF
>TRBV29-1|.|TRBJ1-3
TGCAGCGCGTTGTTCACTGGGGACAACTTGGGCGGATATAAAAGAAACACCATATATTTT
CSALFTGDNLGGYKRNTIYF
>TRBV5-1|TRBD1|TRBJ2-1
TGCGCCAGCAGCTTGGGACAGGGGGCTTGGAATGAGCAGTTCTTC
CASSLGQGAWNEQFF
>TRBV7-9|.|TRBJ2-7
TGTGCCAGCAGCCCTAATACCGAGGGCTACGAGCAGTACTTC
CASSPNTEGYEQYF
>TRBV29-1|.|TRBJ2-1
TGCAGCGTTTATGGGGGGAGGTCCTACAATGAGCAGTTCTTC
CSVYGGRSYNEQFF
>TRBV2|TRBD2|TRBJ2-5
TGTGCCAGCAGACACCCCTCGGGACTAGCGGGAGTTTCGCGAGAGACCCAGTACTTC
CASRHPSGLAGVSRETQYF
>TRBV5-6|.|TRBJ2-7
TGTGCCAGCAGCTTCAAGCGGGTGAGCTCCTACGAGCAGTACTTC
CASSFKRVSSYEQYF
>TRBV15|.|TRBJ2-3
TGTGCCACCAGCGCTCGTCTTGGGGAGGCAGATACGCAGTATTTT
CATSARLGEADTQYF
>TRBV5-1|.|TRBJ2-1
TGCGCCAGCAGCCCGGAGCTTAAGAGAGGCAATGAGCAGTTCTTC
CASSPELKRGNEQFF
>TRBV5-8|TRBD1|TRBJ1-1
TGTGCCAGCAGCTTGGAGGGGTGGGACAGGGACTGGACTGAAGCTTTCTTT
CASSLEGWDRDWTEAFF
>TRBV7-3|TRBD1|TRBJ2-7
TGTGCCAGCAGCGAAGCGACAGGGGACTACGAGCAGTACTTC
CASSEATGDYEQYF
>TRBV6-1|.|TRBJ1-2
TGTGCCACCGAAGACGGGTTCTATGGCTACACCTTC
CATEDGFYGYTF
>TRBV7-6|.|TRBJ2-5
TGTGCCAGCAGCTTATTGATAGGAGTCCAAGAGACCCAGTACTTC
CASSLLIGVQETQYF
>TRBV11-2|TRBD1|TRBJ1-4
TGTGCCAGCAGCTGGCGGGACAGAGAAAAACTGTTTTTT
CASSWRDREKLFF
>TRBV6-6|TRBD1|TRBJ1-5
TGTGCCAGCAGTTGGACAGGGAACGGCCAGCCCCAGCATTTT
CASSWTGNGQPQHF
>TRBV28|.|TRBJ2-1
TGTGCCAGCAGGGCCCACGGGAGCTCCTACAATGAGCAGTTCTTC
CASRAHGSSYNEQFF
>TRBV10-2|.|TRBJ2-2
TGCGCCAGCAGTTCTTGGGGGCCCGGGGAGCTGTTTTTT
CASSSWGPGELFF
>TRBV15|.|TRBJ2-7
TGTGCCACCAGCATGGAAGGGGGACACGAGCAGTACTTC
CATSMEGGHEQYF
>TRBV10-1|.|TRBJ2-3
TGCGCCAGCAGTGATGCGAGCGCCGATACGCAGTATTTT
CASSDASADTQYF
>TRBV7-9|.|TRBJ2-5
TGTGCCAGCAGCTTATTGAGGGGGCAAGAGACCCAGTACTTC
CASSLLRGQETQYF
>TRBV4-1|TRBD2|TRBJ2-7
TGCGCCAGCAGCCAAGTGGTAGCGGGAGCTCTCACTTCCCGAACTTACGAGCAGTACTTC
CASSQVVAGALTSRTYEQYF
>TRBV6-1|.|TRBJ2-4
TGTGCCAGCAGTGAAGATCCTACAGGGATAGGACAAAACATTCAGTACTTC
CASSEDPTGIGQNIQYF
>TRBV30|TRBD1|TRBJ1-5
TGTGCCTGCTGGACAGGCCCTAAGCCCCAGCATTTT
CACWTGPKPQHF
>TRBV7-9|.|TRBJ2-7
TGTGCCAGCAGCGATAAGGGGACTCCGCCAAACGAGCAGTACTTC
CASSDKGTPPNEQYF